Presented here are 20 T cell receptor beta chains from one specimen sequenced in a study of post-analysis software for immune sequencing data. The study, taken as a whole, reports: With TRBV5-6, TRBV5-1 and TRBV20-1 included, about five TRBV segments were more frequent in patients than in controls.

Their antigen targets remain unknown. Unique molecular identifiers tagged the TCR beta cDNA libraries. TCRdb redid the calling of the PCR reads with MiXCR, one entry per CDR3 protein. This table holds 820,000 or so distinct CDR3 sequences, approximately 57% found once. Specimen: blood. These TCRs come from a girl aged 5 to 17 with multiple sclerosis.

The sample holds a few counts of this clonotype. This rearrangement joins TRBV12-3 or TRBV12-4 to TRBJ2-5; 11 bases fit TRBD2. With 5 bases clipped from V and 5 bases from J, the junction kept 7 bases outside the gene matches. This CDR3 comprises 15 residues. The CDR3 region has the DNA TGTGCCAGCAGTCCACTAGCGGGAGTTGGGGAGACCCAGTACTTC. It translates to CASSPLAGVGETQYF.

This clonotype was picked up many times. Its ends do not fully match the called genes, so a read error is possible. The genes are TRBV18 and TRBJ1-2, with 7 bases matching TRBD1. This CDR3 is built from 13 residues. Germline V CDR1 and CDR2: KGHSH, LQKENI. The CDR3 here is CASSPDRDYGYTF. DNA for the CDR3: TGCGCCAGCAGTCCCGACAGGGACTATGGCTACACCTTC.

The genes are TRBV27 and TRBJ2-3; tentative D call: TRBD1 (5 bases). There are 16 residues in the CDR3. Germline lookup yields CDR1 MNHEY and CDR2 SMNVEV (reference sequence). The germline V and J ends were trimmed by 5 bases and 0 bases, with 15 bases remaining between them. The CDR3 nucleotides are TGTGCCAGCAGTGTCGTTGGGGCTCCAAGCACAGATACGCAGTATTTT. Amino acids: CASSVVGAPSTDTQYF.

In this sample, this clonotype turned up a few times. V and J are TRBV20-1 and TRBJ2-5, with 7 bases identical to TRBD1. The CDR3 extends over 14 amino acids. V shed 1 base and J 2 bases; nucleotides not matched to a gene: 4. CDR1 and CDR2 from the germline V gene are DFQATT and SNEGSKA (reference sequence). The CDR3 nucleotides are TGCAGTGCTAGAGCCCTCAGGGGGCAAGAGACCCAGTACTTC. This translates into CSARALRGQETQYF.

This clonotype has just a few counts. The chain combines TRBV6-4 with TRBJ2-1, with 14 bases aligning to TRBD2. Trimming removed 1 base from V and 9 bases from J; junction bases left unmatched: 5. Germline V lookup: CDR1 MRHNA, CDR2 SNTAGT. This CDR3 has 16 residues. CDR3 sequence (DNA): TGTGCCAGCAGTGACTGGACTAGCGGGAGGCTGAGTGAGCAGTTCTTC. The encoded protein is CASSDWTSGRLSEQFF.

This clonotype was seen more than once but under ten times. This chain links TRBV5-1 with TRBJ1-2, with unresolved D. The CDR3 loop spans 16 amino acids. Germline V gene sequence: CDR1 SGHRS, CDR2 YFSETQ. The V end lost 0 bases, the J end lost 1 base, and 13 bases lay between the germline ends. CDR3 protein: CASSLGAGSNNYGYTF. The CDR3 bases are TGCGCCAGCAGCTTGGGGGCCGGGAGCAATAACTATGGCTACACCTTC.

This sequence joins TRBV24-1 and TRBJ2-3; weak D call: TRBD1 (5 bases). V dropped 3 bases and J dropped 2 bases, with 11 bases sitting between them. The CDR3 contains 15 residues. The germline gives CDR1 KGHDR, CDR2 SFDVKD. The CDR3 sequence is CATSDRSTATDTQYF. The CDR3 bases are TGTGCCACCAGTGATCGATCGACAGCCACAGATACGCAGTATTTT.

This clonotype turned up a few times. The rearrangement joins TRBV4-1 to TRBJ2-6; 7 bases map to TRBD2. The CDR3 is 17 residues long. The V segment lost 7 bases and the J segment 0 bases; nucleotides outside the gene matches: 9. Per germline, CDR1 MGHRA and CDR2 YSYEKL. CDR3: CASTQEGGGSGANVLTF. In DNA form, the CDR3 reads TGCGCCAGCACCCAGGAAGGCGGGGGCTCTGGGGCCAACGTCCTGACTTTC.

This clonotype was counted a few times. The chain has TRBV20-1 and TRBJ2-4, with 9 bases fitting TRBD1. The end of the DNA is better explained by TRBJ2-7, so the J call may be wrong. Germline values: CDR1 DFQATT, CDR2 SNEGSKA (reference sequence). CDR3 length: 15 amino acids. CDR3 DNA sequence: TGCAGTGCTACTTTCGGGGGACAGGGTGTATACGAGCAGTACTTC. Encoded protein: CSATFGGQGVYEQYF.

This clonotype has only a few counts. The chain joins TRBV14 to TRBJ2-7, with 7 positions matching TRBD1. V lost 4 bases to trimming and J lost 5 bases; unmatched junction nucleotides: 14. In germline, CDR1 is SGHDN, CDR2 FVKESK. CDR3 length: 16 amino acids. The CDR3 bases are TGTGCCAGCAGCCCCATTACCCGACAGGGCTATAACGAGCAGTACTTC. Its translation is CASSPITRQGYNEQYF.

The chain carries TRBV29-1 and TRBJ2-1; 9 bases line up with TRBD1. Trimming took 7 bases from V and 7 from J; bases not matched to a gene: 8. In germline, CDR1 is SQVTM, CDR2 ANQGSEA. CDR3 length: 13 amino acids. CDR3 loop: CSAAGTGYNEQFF. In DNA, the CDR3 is TGCAGCGCAGCCGGGACAGGGTATAATGAGCAGTTCTTC.

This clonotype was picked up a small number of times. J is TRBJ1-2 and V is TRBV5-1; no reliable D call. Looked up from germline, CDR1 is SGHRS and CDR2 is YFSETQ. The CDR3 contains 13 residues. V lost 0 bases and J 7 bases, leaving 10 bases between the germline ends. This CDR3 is CASSLVRLSGYTF. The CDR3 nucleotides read TGCGCCAGCAGCTTGGTCCGGCTAAGTGGCTACACCTTC.

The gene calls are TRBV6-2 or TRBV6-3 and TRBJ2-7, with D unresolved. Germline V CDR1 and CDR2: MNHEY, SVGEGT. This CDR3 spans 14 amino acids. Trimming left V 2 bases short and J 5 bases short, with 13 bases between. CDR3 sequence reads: CASSYNGPLDEQYF. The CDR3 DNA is TGTGCCAGCAGTTACAATGGACCTCTGGACGAGCAGTACTTC.

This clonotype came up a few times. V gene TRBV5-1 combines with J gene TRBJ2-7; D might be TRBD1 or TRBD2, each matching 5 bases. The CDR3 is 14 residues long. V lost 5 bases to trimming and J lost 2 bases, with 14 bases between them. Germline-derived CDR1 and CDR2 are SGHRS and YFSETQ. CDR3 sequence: CASSGLLGAYEQYF. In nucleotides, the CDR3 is TGCGCCAGCAGTGGGCTGTTGGGGGCCTACGAGCAGTACTTC.

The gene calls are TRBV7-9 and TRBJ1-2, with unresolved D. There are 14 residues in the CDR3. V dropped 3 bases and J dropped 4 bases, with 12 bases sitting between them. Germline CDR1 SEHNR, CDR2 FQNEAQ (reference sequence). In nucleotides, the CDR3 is TGTGCCAGCAGCTTCGAGGGCAGGTCCTATGGCTACACCTTC. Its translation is CASSFEGRSYGYTF. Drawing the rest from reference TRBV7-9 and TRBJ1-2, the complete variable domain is DTGVSQNPRHKITKRGQNVTFRCDPISEHNRLYWYRQTLGQGPEFLTYFQNEAQLEKSRLLSDRFSAERPKGSFSTLEIQRTEQGDSAMYLCASSFEGRSYGYTFGSGTRLTVV.

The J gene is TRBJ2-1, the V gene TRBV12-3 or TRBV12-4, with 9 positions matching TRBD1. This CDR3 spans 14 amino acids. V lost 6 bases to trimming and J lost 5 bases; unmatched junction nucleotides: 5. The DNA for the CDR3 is TGTGCCAGCAGGCGAGGGACAGGGAACAATGAGCAGTTCTTC. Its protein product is CASRRGTGNNEQFF.

In DNA, the CDR3 is TGCGCCAGCAGCTCAGCGGGACAGAACATTCAGTACTTC. Amino acid sequence: CASSSAGQNIQYF. The J gene is TRBJ2-4, the V gene TRBV5-1; D is perhaps TRBD1 or TRBD2 (7 bases each). This CDR3 spans 13 amino acids. Trimming took 3 bases from V and 7 from J, leaving 11 bases between them. Germline V gene data show CDR1 as SGHRS and CDR2 as YFSETQ.

The DNA for the CDR3 is TGTGCCAGCAGTTATAGGGGGGATTATGAGCAGTTCTTC. The encoded protein is CASSYRGDYEQFF. This rearrangement joins TRBV6-5 to TRBJ2-1; either TRBD1 or TRBD2 may fit D (6 bases each). Germline values: CDR1 MNHEY, CDR2 SVGAGI. V was pared by 3 bases and J by 8 bases, with 11 bases between. This CDR3 is built from 13 residues.

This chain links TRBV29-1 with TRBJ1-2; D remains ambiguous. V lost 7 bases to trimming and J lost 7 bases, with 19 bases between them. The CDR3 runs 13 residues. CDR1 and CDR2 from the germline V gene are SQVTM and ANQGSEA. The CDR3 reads CSARRIMGCGYTF. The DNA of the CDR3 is TGCAGCGCCCGCAGGATCATGGGCTGTGGCTACACCTTC.

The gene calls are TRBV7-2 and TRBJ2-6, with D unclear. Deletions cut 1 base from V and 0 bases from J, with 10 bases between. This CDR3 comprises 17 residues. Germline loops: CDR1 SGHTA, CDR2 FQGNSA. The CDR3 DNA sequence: TGTGCCAGCAGCTTAGACATTGGGATCTCTGGGGCCAACGTCCTGACTTTC. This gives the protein CASSLDIGISGANVLTF.